Below, one TCR beta chain is given with its context. Original data processing: Amplified reference gene primers provided the basis for estimating nucleated cell counts. Using immunoSEQ multiplex PCR, the repertoire was profiled, and TCRdb retains in-frame clones only, with some absent. That table supplies the V and J calls and clone size; D and trimming were determined from the DNA. The sample has 300,000 to 450,000 clones, roughly 87% seen once. The data stem from a study of blood T cell repertoires in COVID-19. The overall study: The analysed material was cDNA or gDNA that came from T cells, B-cell-depleted T cells, or PBMCs.

Patients at the Seattle site were enrolled during active infection and followed longitudinally. Sequenced: peripheral blood. The TCR originated in a woman aged 60-70 years with COVID-19, enrolled during active disease.

The CDR3 is CASSPRTGSYTF. The CDR3, as DNA: TGTGCCAGCTCACCTCGGACAGGGTCCTACACCTTC. V and J are TRBV18 and TRBJ1-2; 8 nucleotides agree with TRBD1. V was pared by 3 bases and J by 10 bases, with 4 bases of the junction left unmatched. Germline assignment: CDR1 KGHSH and CDR2 LQKENI. This CDR3 comprises 12 residues.